The clone carrying this T cell receptor (beta chain) has a count of ten or more. A J-beta primer mix and a sample-barcoded 5' primer were used in a second PCR of about 7 to 12 cycles. Using its own MiXCR run on the 5' RACE reads, TCRdb lists one record per CDR3 protein. The repertoire holds 540,000 or so distinct CDR3 sequences, with roughly 43% as singletons. Each sample had at least 6.5 million PBMCs isolated. The data were taken from a study of blood T cells in healthy people across ages. The CDR3 contains 13 residues. Trimming took 5 bases from V and 5 from J, leaving 10 bases between them. Germline V gene sequence: CDR1 MNHEY, CDR2 SVGAGI.

The clonotype comes from a man older than 75 in good health. The sample was blood. The genes are TRBV6-5 and TRBJ2-1, with D unresolved. CDR3 sequence: CASSDGQNNEQFF. CDR3 DNA sequence: TGTGCCAGCAGTGATGGGCAGAACAATGAGCAGTTCTTC.